These 11 T cell receptor beta chains were all obtained from the same sample, sequenced in a study of blood T cells in healthy people across ages. A second PCR of roughly 7 to 11 cycles used a sample-barcoded 5' primer and a J-beta primer mix. TCRdb reprocessed the 5' RACE reads via MiXCR and lists one record per CDR3 protein. The table records hundreds of thousands of distinct CDR3 sequences, roughly 60% of them present only once. The specimen was blood. Receptors were obtained from a man aged 30 to 45 in good health.

The chain carries TRBV20-1 and TRBJ2-7; no definite D call. There are 12 residues in the CDR3. CDR1 and CDR2 (germline): DFQATT, SNEGSKA (reference sequence). The V end lost 6 bases, the J end lost 6 bases, and 15 bases lay between the germline ends. In nucleotides, the CDR3 is TGCAGTGCCCACCTAACCGGCTCCGAGCAGTACTTC. Translated: CSAHLTGSEQYF.

This chain uses TRBV29-1 with TRBJ2-3; D is undetermined. The CDR3 is 13 amino acids. The ends were cut back, 4 bases at V and 2 bases at J, with 10 bases in the middle. CDR1 is SQVTM, CDR2 ANQGSEA, per germline. The CDR3 bases are TGCAGCGTTGCCCTTGGGGTCACAGATACGCAGTATTTT. The encoded protein is CSVALGVTDTQYF.

A single count supports this clonotype. This chain links TRBV4-3 with TRBJ2-4; 8 bases fit TRBD2. This CDR3 has 20 amino acids. Germline CDR1 LGHNA, CDR2 YSLEER. V shed 0 bases and J 3 bases; nucleotides not matched to a gene: 16. Here the CDR3 DNA reads TGCGCCAGCAGCCAAGAGGGCCCCGGGAGGATAGCGGGAATCAAAAACATTCAGTACTTC. This encodes CASSQEGPGRIAGIKNIQYF.

The V and J genes are TRBV29-1 and TRBJ2-3; the match to TRBD1 covers 9 bases. Trimming cost V 7 bases and J 2 bases; bases outside gene matches: 7. Per germline, CDR1 SQVTM and CDR2 ANQGSEA. The CDR3 loop spans 14 amino acids. The CDR3 loop reads CSGSGQGLTDTQYF. The CDR3 bases are TGCAGCGGCTCGGGACAGGGCCTCACAGATACGCAGTATTTT.

This clonotype showed up just once. The chain combines TRBV11-3 with TRBJ2-2, with D maybe TRBD2 (6 bases). The CDR3 spans 15 residues. Trimming took off 5 bases at V and 2 bases at J, with 12 bases between the two ends. Germline V gene sequence: CDR1 SGHNT, CDR2 YENEEA. In nucleotides, the CDR3 is TGTGCCAGCAGCCTAACTAGCTATAACACCGGGGAGCTGTTTTTT. Encoded protein: CASSLTSYNTGELFF.

This clonotype occurred a few times. The chain carries TRBV4-3 and TRBJ2-7; 8 nucleotides agree with TRBD2. Per germline, CDR1 LGHNA and CDR2 YSLEER. This CDR3 has 13 residues. J lost 6 bases, V lost 3 bases, and 4 bases had no gene match. CDR3 sequence (DNA): TGCGCCAGCAGCCACGGACTAGCTCTCGAGCAGTACTTC. The encoded protein is CASSHGLALEQYF.

The count of this clonotype is one. The chain employs TRBV11-2 and TRBJ2-5; D call uncertain. The CDR3 consists of 15 residues. Germline V CDR1 and CDR2: SGHAT, FQNNGV. V lost 3 bases and J 4 bases, leaving 15 bases between the germline ends. The CDR3 here is CASSLATPGRETQYF. The CDR3 bases are TGTGCCAGCAGCTTGGCGACCCCAGGTAGAGAGACCCAGTACTTC.

V and J are TRBV28 and TRBJ2-4, with TRBD1 as a possible D gene (6 bases). The J call is doubtful: the DNA matches TRBJ2-7 better. The CDR3 has 12 residues. Per the germline V gene, CDR1 is MDHEN and CDR2 is SYDVKM. CDR3 region: CASTRGLYEQYF. DNA for the CDR3: TGTGCCAGCACCAGGGGCCTTTACGAGCAGTACTTC.

The chain employs TRBV7-8 and TRBJ1-5, with D hard to call. V dropped 5 bases and J dropped 0 bases, with 8 bases sitting between them. CDR1 is SGHVS, CDR2 FQNEAQ, per germline. CDR3 length: 14 residues. The CDR3 sequence: CASSLLNSNQPQHF. The CDR3 DNA sequence: TGTGCCAGCAGCCTATTAAATAGCAATCAGCCCCAGCATTTT.

The chain employs TRBV29-1 and TRBJ2-7; D may be TRBD2 (5 bases). The V gene's germline CDR1 is SQVTM and CDR2 ANQGSEA. This CDR3 has 13 residues. Trimming removed 4 bases from V and 6 bases from J, with 16 bases in between. CDR3 sequence reads: CSVAGNPLGEQYF. As DNA, the CDR3 is TGCAGCGTTGCGGGGAACCCCCTGGGCGAGCAGTACTTC.

The V and J genes are TRBV7-2 and TRBJ1-1; D is uncertain. V dropped 1 base and J dropped 4 bases, with 10 bases sitting between them. The CDR3 loop spans 14 amino acids. Germline loops: CDR1 SGHTA, CDR2 FQGNSA. The chain's CDR3 is CASSLEVQSTEAFF. The CDR3 DNA sequence: TGTGCCAGCAGCTTAGAGGTACAGAGCACTGAAGCTTTCTTT. The entire variable domain, with the rest obtained from reference TRBV7-2 and TRBJ1-1, is as follows: GAGVSQSPSNKVTEKGKDVELRCDPISGHTALYWYRQSLGQGLEFLIYFQGNSAPDKSGLPSDRFSAERTGGSVSTLTIQRTQQEDSAVYLCASSLEVQSTEAFFGQGTRLTVV.